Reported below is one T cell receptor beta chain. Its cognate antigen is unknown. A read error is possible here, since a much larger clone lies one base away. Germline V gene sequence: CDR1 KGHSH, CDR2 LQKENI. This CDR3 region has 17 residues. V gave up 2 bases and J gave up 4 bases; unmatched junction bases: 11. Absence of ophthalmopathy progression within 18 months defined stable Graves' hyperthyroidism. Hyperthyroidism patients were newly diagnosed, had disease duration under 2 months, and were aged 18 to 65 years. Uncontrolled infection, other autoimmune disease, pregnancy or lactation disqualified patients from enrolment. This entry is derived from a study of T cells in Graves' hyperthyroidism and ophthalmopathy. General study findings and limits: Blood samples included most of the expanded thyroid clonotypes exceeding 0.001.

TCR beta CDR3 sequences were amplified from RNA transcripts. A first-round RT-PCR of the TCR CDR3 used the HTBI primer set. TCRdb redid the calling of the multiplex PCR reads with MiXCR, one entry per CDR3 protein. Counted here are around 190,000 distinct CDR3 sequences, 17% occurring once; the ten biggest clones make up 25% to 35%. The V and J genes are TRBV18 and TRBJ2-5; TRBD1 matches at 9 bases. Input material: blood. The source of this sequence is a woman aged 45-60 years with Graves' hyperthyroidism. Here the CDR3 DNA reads TGTGCCAGCTCACCATCCGGAGACAGGGGGGATCGAGAGACCCAGTACTTC. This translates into CASSPSGDRGDRETQYF.